The 32 T cell receptor beta chains listed next were all sequenced from one sample in a study of graft-versus-host responses after intestinal transplantation. Produced via immunoSEQ multiplex PCR; TCRdb's table is partial and in-frame only. The sample includes about 130,000 clones, approximately 90% of them seen just once. Their specific antigens are unknown. The sample here was unstimulated CD4+ T cells sorted from spleen or lymph node cells, taken before intestinal transplant. The receptors stem from a human donor who received an intestinal transplant.

V gene TRBV6-5 combines with J gene TRBJ1-6; no clear D. This CDR3 is 15 amino acids long. V lost 6 bases and J 10 bases, leaving 19 bases between the germline ends. CDR1 and CDR2 from the germline V gene are MNHEY and SVGAGI. In DNA, the CDR3 is TGTGCCAGCAGCGCCCGTCCCGAACCTTTGTCACCCCTCCACTTT. Protein product: CASSARPEPLSPLHF.

The gene calls are TRBV7-9 and TRBJ1-4; D remains unclear. Looked up from germline, CDR1 is SEHNR and CDR2 is FQNEAQ (reference sequence). V lost 2 bases and J lost 5, with 18 bases in between. The CDR3 is made up of 17 amino acids. The CDR3 DNA follows: TGTGCCAGCAGCTTAACTAGATCAGGAAAAAGGAATGAAAAACTGTTTTTT. Its translation: CASSLTRSGKRNEKLFF.

This clone was found once. This chain joins TRBV10-2 and TRBJ2-3; 12 bases fit TRBD2. The germline V gene encodes CDR1 WSHSY and CDR2 SAAADI. This CDR3 region has 15 residues. V shed 6 bases, J shed 7 bases, and the junction held 8 bases outside the gene matches. The chain's CDR3 is CASRDGLAGRNTQYF. The DNA of the CDR3 is TGCGCCAGCAGAGACGGACTAGCGGGGAGAAATACGCAGTATTTT.

The chain couples TRBV5-4 to TRBJ2-3; 12 nucleotides align to TRBD2. V lost 4 bases, J lost 6 bases, and 6 bases stayed unmatched. The V gene's germline CDR1 is SGHNT and CDR2 YYREEE (reference sequence). The CDR3 is 15 residues long. The CDR3 DNA is TGTGCCAGCAGCGAAACTAGCGGGGGGAAGGATACGCAGTATTTT. Translating gives CASSETSGGKDTQYF.

The chain is built from TRBV2 and TRBJ2-7; D is tentatively TRBD1 or TRBD2 (5 bases each). V was clipped by 6 bases and J by 4 bases, with 16 bases between them. The CDR3 consists of 14 residues. Germline assignment: CDR1 SNHLY and CDR2 FYNNEI. CDR3 nucleotides: TGTGCCAGCAGGCCCGGGACGAGGAGTTACGAGCAGTACTTC. Translated: CASRPGTRSYEQYF. Using reference TRBV2 and TRBJ2-7 for the parts outside the CDR3, the full variable domain is EPEVTQTPSHQVTQMGQEVILRCVPISNHLYFYWYRQILGQKVEFLVSFYNNEISEKSEIFDDQFSVERPDGSNFTLKIRSTKLEDSAMYFCASRPGTRSYEQYFGPGTRLTVT.

This rearrangement joins TRBV19 to TRBJ1-1; D might be TRBD1 (5 bases). Germline values: CDR1 LNHDA, CDR2 SQIVND (reference sequence). The V end lost 6 bases, the J end lost 10 bases, and 12 bases lay between the germline ends. The CDR3 consists of 11 residues. The CDR3 sequence is CASSQGVAAFF. The CDR3 DNA follows: TGTGCCAGTAGCCAGGGAGTGGCAGCTTTCTTT.

This chain links TRBV6-5 with TRBJ1-6; possibly TRBD1 for D (6 bases). CDR3 size: 15 residues. Trimming removed 7 bases from V and 6 bases from J, with 16 bases in between. Germline values: CDR1 MNHEY, CDR2 SVGAGI. The chain's CDR3 is CASTRRGQFNSPLHF. For the CDR3, the DNA is TGTGCCAGCACCCGGCGGGGGCAATTTAATTCACCCCTCCACTTT.

The chain couples TRBV15 to TRBJ2-1; tentative D call: TRBD2 (6 bases). V lost 4 bases and J 9 bases, leaving 13 bases between the germline ends. From germline, CDR1 is LNHNV and CDR2 YYDKDF (reference sequence). The CDR3 is 13 residues long. The CDR3 DNA reads TGTGCCACCAGCATCTCCAGGCGGGGTGAGCAGTTCTTC. Protein sequence: CATSISRRGEQFF.

The gene calls are TRBV11-2 and TRBJ2-5, with 10 bases fitting TRBD2. The J call is doubtful: the DNA matches TRBJ2-7 better. The CDR3 consists of 16 residues. From germline, CDR1 is SGHAT and CDR2 FQNNGV. The CDR3 coding sequence is TGTGCCAGCAGCTTTACTAGCGGGGTTGTTCGGGACGAGCAGTACTTC. This codes for CASSFTSGVVRDEQYF.

The genes are TRBV11-3 and TRBJ1-6; a weak D match, TRBD1 (5 bases). There are 14 residues in the CDR3. Per the germline V gene, CDR1 is SGHNT and CDR2 is YENEEA. Deletions cut 4 bases from V and 4 bases from J, with 8 bases between. The CDR3: CASSSGGYNSPLHF. The CDR3 DNA sequence: TGTGCCAGCAGCTCTGGGGGATATAATTCACCCCTCCACTTT.

The table lists this clone with a count of one. The chain joins TRBV11-3 to TRBJ2-1, with D maybe TRBD1 (6 bases). Germline V gene lookup returns CDR1 SGHNT and CDR2 YENEEA. The CDR3 is 14 amino acids. The V gene lost 5 bases and the J gene lost 5 bases, with 13 bases spanning the gap. The CDR3 here is CASSPRTGNNEQFF. DNA for the CDR3: TGTGCCAGCAGCCCTCGTACAGGGAACAATGAGCAGTTCTTC.

This clone was counted a single time. The J gene is TRBJ2-7, the V gene TRBV10-3; D unresolved. Germline values: CDR1 ENHRY, CDR2 SYGVKD. This CDR3 has 12 amino acids. Trimming took 3 bases from V and 3 from J, leaving 6 bases between them. This CDR3 reads CAISDRSYEQYF. In DNA form, the CDR3 reads TGTGCCATCAGTGACAGGAGCTACGAGCAGTACTTC.

The genes are TRBV5-5 and TRBJ1-1; D unclear. Trimming pared 4 bases from V and 5 bases from J, leaving 21 bases between. Germline V lookup: CDR1 SGHKS, CDR2 YYEKEE (reference sequence). The CDR3 has 16 residues. This chain's CDR3 is CASSPRGSARETEAFF. The CDR3 bases are TGTGCCAGCAGCCCCCGTGGATCGGCGCGAGAGACTGAAGCTTTCTTT.

The rearrangement uses TRBV11-3 and TRBJ2-2, with TRBD2 identical over 10 bases. The CDR3 runs 15 residues. Germline V gene data show CDR1 as SGHNT and CDR2 as YENEEA. V lost 4 bases and J lost 1; bases outside the gene matches: 0. The CDR3 loop is CASSSSGGNTGELFF. The DNA for the CDR3 is TGTGCCAGCAGCTCTAGCGGGGGGAACACCGGGGAGCTGTTTTTT.

V usage is TRBV2 and J usage is TRBJ1-1, with D possibly matching TRBD1 (5 bases). Germline CDR1 and CDR2: SNHLY and FYNNEI. V gave up 9 bases and J gave up 6 bases, with 20 bases separating them. CDR3 length: 14 residues. CDR3 residues: CARAGSKGPAEAFF. The CDR3 DNA reads as TGTGCCAGAGCAGGGAGTAAGGGACCCGCTGAAGCTTTCTTT. The variable domain in full, with the rest retrieved from reference TRBV2 and TRBJ1-1, is EPEVTQTPSHQVTQMGQEVILRCVPISNHLYFYWYRQILGQKVEFLVSFYNNEISEKSEIFDDQFSVERPDGSNFTLKIRSTKLEDSAMYFCARAGSKGPAEAFFGQGTRLTVV.

In this sample, this clone turned up once. This chain connects TRBV5-1 to TRBJ2-3; D is perhaps TRBD1 or TRBD2 (5 bases each). Germline CDR1 is SGHRS and CDR2 is YFSETQ. V was cut by 0 bases and J by 6 bases, with 14 bases left in between. The CDR3 consists of 15 residues. The CDR3 region has the DNA TGCGCCAGCAGCTTGGGAGAGGGGTTTGGGGATACGCAGTATTTT. This translates into CASSLGEGFGDTQYF.

The chain couples TRBV6-1 to TRBJ2-2; no reliable D call. Trimming took 6 bases from V and 6 from J, leaving 2 bases between them. CDR3 size: 10 residues. The germline V gene encodes CDR1 MNHNS and CDR2 SASEGT. In DNA, the CDR3 is TGTGCCAGCAGGGCCGGGGAGCTGTTTTTT. Amino acids: CASRAGELFF.

V and J are TRBV5-1 and TRBJ2-7; unclear D gene. Trimming cost V 0 bases and J 4 bases, with 17 bases left between them. The CDR3 is 16 residues long. CDR1 is SGHRS and CDR2 is YFSETQ in the germline V gene. The CDR3 DNA reads TGCGCCAGCAGCTTGGTCCTCACAGAGTCCCGTTACGAGCAGTACTTC. This encodes CASSLVLTESRYEQYF.

The V and J genes are TRBV10-2 and TRBJ2-3, with unresolved D. Trimming stripped 3 bases from V and 0 bases from J, with 13 bases between. This CDR3 is built from 16 residues. CDR1 is WSHSY, CDR2 SAAADI, per germline. The CDR3 sequence: CASSDEQRVSTDTQYF. Written as DNA, the CDR3 is TGCGCCAGCAGTGATGAACAGCGTGTGAGCACAGATACGCAGTATTTT.

This sequence joins TRBV18 and TRBJ1-2; TRBD1 might be the D (5 bases). The germline gives CDR1 KGHSH, CDR2 LQKENI. This CDR3 comprises 13 residues. Trimming removed 0 bases at V and 7 bases at J, with 9 bases between. CDR3: CASSPPDNRGYTF. The DNA of the CDR3 is TGTGCCAGCTCACCACCGGACAACCGTGGCTACACCTTC. The variable domain in full, completed from reference TRBV18 and TRBJ1-2, reads NAGVMQNPRHLVRRRGQEARLRCSPMKGHSHVYWYRQLPEEGLKFMVYLQKENIIDESGMPKERFSAEFPKEGPSILRIQQVVRGDSAAYFCASSPPDNRGYTFGSGTRLTVV.

The rearrangement joins TRBV5-4 to TRBJ2-2; D gene ambiguous. The germline V gene encodes CDR1 SGHNT and CDR2 YYREEE (reference sequence). Trimming stripped 0 bases from V and 1 base from J, with 13 bases between. The CDR3 length is 17 residues. The CDR3 DNA is TGTGCCAGCAGCTTGGGATTGGGTCAAATGAACACCGGGGAGCTGTTTTTT. Amino acids: CASSLGLGQMNTGELFF.

This chain joins TRBV7-2 and TRBJ2-5; maybe TRBD1 (6 bases). The CDR3 covers 16 residues. CDR1 and CDR2 from the germline V gene are SGHTA and FQGNSA. V lost 4 bases to trimming and J lost 6 bases, with 21 bases between them. The CDR3 spells CASSSPIVLGAKTQYF. CDR3 in DNA: TGTGCCAGCAGCTCGCCCATAGTTTTGGGGGCTAAGACCCAGTACTTC.

This rearrangement joins TRBV19 to TRBJ1-1; D not certain. With 5 bases removed from V and 6 bases from J, the gap between germline ends came to 10 bases. This CDR3 is 12 amino acids long. CDR1 is LNHDA, CDR2 SQIVND, per germline (reference sequence). CDR3 nucleotides: TGTGCCAGTAGTGGCTCAAGGGCTGAAGCTTTCTTT. Amino acids: CASSGSRAEAFF.

This clone was observed once. The J gene is TRBJ2-2, the V gene TRBV6-6, with D unresolved. The CDR3 extends over 14 amino acids. Germline V CDR1 and CDR2: MNHNY, SVGAGI (reference sequence). V lost 4 bases and J 5 bases, leaving 11 bases between the germline ends. CDR3: CASSSQLFTGELFF. CDR3 sequence (DNA): TGTGCCAGCAGTTCTCAGTTATTTACCGGGGAGCTGTTTTTT.

The chain employs TRBV4-1 and TRBJ2-5; D is undetermined. From germline, CDR1 is MGHRA and CDR2 YSYEKL. The CDR3 runs 12 residues. Trimming shortened V by 3 bases and J by 5 bases, and 7 bases separated the two germline ends. The chain's CDR3 is CASSHSRETQYF. CDR3 DNA sequence: TGCGCCAGCAGCCACAGCCGGGAGACCCAGTACTTC.

V and J are TRBV11-3 and TRBJ2-1; the D gene is possibly TRBD2 (6 bases). Germline V CDR1 and CDR2: SGHNT, YENEEA. This CDR3 region has 14 residues. Trimming stripped 5 bases from V and 2 bases from J, with 10 bases between. CDR3 DNA sequence: TGTGCCAGCAGCGGGGGAGGCCCCTACAATGAGCAGTTCTTC. Translation: CASSGGGPYNEQFF.

The gene calls are TRBV9 and TRBJ2-7; the match to TRBD2 covers 8 bases. Germline values: CDR1 SGDLS, CDR2 YYNGEE. V lost 4 bases, J lost 7 bases, and 16 bases stayed unmatched. The CDR3 runs to 16 residues. The CDR3, as DNA: TGTGCCAGCAGCCCCCGGAGTAGCGGGGCGTCGGGTGAGCAGTACTTC. The encoded protein is CASSPRSSGASGEQYF.

This clone has a single count. The chain couples TRBV7-9 to TRBJ2-2; TRBD1 is a possible D gene (6 bases). The CDR3 contains 15 residues. Germline assignment: CDR1 SEHNR and CDR2 FQNEAQ (reference sequence). The V and J ends lost 0 bases and 6 bases respectively, with 11 bases between them. The CDR3 coding sequence is TGTGCCAGCAGCTTAGCAGGGGGATCCTCCGGGGAGCTGTTTTTT. Translating gives CASSLAGGSSGELFF.

The J gene is TRBJ1-5, the V gene TRBV5-8; 7 positions match TRBD1. This CDR3 contains 17 residues. Germline CDR1 and CDR2: SGHTS and YDEGEE. With V trimmed by 0 bases and J by 5 bases, 11 bases remained unmatched. The CDR3 DNA is TGTGCCAGCAGCTTGGGTTTGAGGGGGCGCGCTGATCAGCCCCAGCATTTT. Encoded protein: CASSLGLRGRADQPQHF.

This clone was seen just once. The chain employs TRBV6-5 and TRBJ2-1; D gene unclear. Germline CDR1 and CDR2: MNHEY and SVGAGI. V was shortened by 8 bases and J by 10 bases, with 24 bases between the two germline ends. The CDR3 loop spans 15 amino acids. The CDR3 nucleotides are TGTGCCAGCCGAAGCGCCGCTTCAGTCTTTTGGGAGCAGTTCTTC. Protein: CASRSAASVFWEQFF.

This chain joins TRBV12-5 and TRBJ2-7; perhaps TRBD1 as D (6 bases). Trimming removed 5 bases at V and 6 bases at J, with 14 bases between. Germline-derived CDR1 and CDR2 are LGHNT and FRNRAP. This CDR3 region has 13 residues. CDR3 in DNA: TGTGCTAGTGGTCCCGGACAGCTTCGCGAGCAGTACTTC. Residues: CASGPGQLREQYF.

The rearrangement links TRBV6-6 to TRBJ1-4, with D possibly being TRBD1 (5 bases). The CDR3 is made up of 12 amino acids. V was clipped by 5 bases and J by 6 bases, with 7 bases between them. Germline assignment: CDR1 MNHNY and CDR2 SVGAGI (reference sequence). The CDR3 reads CASSRGDEKLFF. In DNA form, the CDR3 reads TGTGCCAGCAGTCGGGGGGATGAAAAACTGTTTTTT.